These 14 T cell receptor beta chains were all obtained from the same sample, sequenced in a study of blood T cell repertoires in COVID-19. The data were produced by immunoSEQ multiplex PCR, yet TCRdb's version contains in-frame clones alone and is incomplete. The sample holds roughly 230,000 clones, around 87% seen once. The sequencing input was peripheral blood. All receptors come from a woman aged 55-69 years with COVID-19, enrolled during active disease.

The CDR3 DNA sequence: TGTGCCAGCACTAGGGGTGACGGAACTCTCTATGGCTACACCTTC. Translation gives CASTRGDGTLYGYTF. The chain is built from TRBV25-1 and TRBJ1-2; a possible D gene is TRBD1 (5 bases). Looked up from germline, CDR1 is MGHDK and CDR2 is SYGVNS. Trimming removed 7 bases at V and 4 bases at J, with 19 bases between. The CDR3 consists of 15 residues.

V is TRBV7-2 and J is TRBJ1-1, with 7 bases aligning to TRBD1. CDR1 SGHTA and CDR2 FQGNSA come from the germline V gene. The J segment lost 5 bases and the V segment lost 5 bases, leaving 11 bases of the junction unmatched. The length of the CDR3 is 15 residues. CDR3 in DNA: TGTGCCAGCAGCCCATCACCGGCAGGGGGGACTGAAGCTTTCTTT. Its protein product is CASSPSPAGGTEAFF.

CDR3 bases: TGTGCCAGCAGAATTAGCGGTACAGATACGCAGTATTTT. Translation gives CASRISGTDTQYF. This chain links TRBV6-5 with TRBJ2-3; perhaps TRBD2 as D (6 bases). Per the germline V gene, CDR1 is MNHEY and CDR2 is SVGAGI. The CDR3 runs 13 residues. Trimming cost V 6 bases and J 3 bases, with 10 bases left between them.

The chain uses TRBV19 and TRBJ1-1, with 12 bases aligning to TRBD1. V lost 4 bases and J lost 6; bases outside the gene matches: 9. Germline V gene lookup returns CDR1 LNHDA and CDR2 SQIVND (reference sequence). This CDR3 has 16 amino acids. CDR3 sequence (DNA): TGTGCCAGTAGTAGGGGACCGGGACAGGGGGCTGCTGAAGCTTTCTTT. Its translation is CASSRGPGQGAAEAFF.

The chain recombines TRBV4-1 with TRBJ1-3, with a tentative D call TRBD1 (5 bases). The germline V gene encodes CDR1 MGHRA and CDR2 YSYEKL. The ends were cut back, 5 bases at V and 2 bases at J, with 13 bases in the middle. The CDR3 spans 15 residues. CDR3 region: CASSEPTTAGNTIYF. In DNA, the CDR3 is TGCGCCAGCAGCGAGCCCACGACAGCTGGAAACACCATATATTTT.

This clone appeared a few times. This chain joins TRBV5-1 and TRBJ2-1; 11 nucleotides line up with TRBD2. The germline gives CDR1 SGHRS, CDR2 YFSETQ. The CDR3 consists of 16 residues. The J segment lost 2 bases and the V segment lost 3 bases, leaving 4 bases of the junction unmatched. In DNA form, the CDR3 reads TGCGCCAGCAGCTCTGGGGGACTAGCGGCCTACAATGAGCAGTTCTTC. Its protein product is CASSSGGLAAYNEQFF.

This clone turned up a few times. This chain connects TRBV4-1 to TRBJ1-5; the match to TRBD1 covers 7 bases. The trim removed 1 base at V and 7 bases at J, leaving 7 bases unmatched. CDR1 is MGHRA, CDR2 YSYEKL, per germline. The CDR3 contains 15 residues. CDR3 nucleotide sequence: TGCGCCAGCAGCCAAGTAAGACAGGGCAGCCAGCCCCAGCATTTT. Translating it yields CASSQVRQGSQPQHF.

The sample holds a few counts of this clone. The chain is built from TRBV10-3 and TRBJ2-7; TRBD1 agrees at 8 bases. The CDR3 loop spans 16 amino acids. The germline gives CDR1 ENHRY, CDR2 SYGVKD. After removal of 2 bases from V and 0 bases from J, the junction contained 6 bases not matched to a gene. CDR3 region: CAISEPHTGGSYEQYF. CDR3 DNA: TGTGCCATCAGTGAGCCCCACACAGGGGGCTCCTACGAGCAGTACTTC.

V usage is TRBV5-1 and J usage is TRBJ2-5; TRBD2 is a possible D gene (6 bases). The ends were cut back, 0 bases at V and 5 bases at J, with 11 bases in the middle. CDR3 size: 14 residues. Germline values: CDR1 SGHRS, CDR2 YFSETQ. This CDR3 reads CASSLARREETQYF. DNA for the CDR3: TGCGCCAGCAGCTTGGCTAGGAGGGAGGAGACCCAGTACTTC.

The genes are TRBV4-1 and TRBJ1-3; D uncertain. CDR1 and CDR2 from the germline V gene are MGHRA and YSYEKL. V was pared by 0 bases and J by 9 bases, with 12 bases between. CDR3 size: 14 residues. The CDR3 region is CASSQERRDRTIYF. The CDR3 DNA sequence: TGCGCCAGCAGCCAAGAGAGGAGGGATCGCACCATATATTTT.

The gene calls are TRBV27 and TRBJ2-7, with D possibly being TRBD1 (7 bases). Germline CDR1 and CDR2: MNHEY and SMNVEV (reference sequence). With 2 bases removed from V and 0 bases from J, the gap between germline ends came to 14 bases. There are 16 residues in the CDR3. CDR3 loop: CASSLHSGDSSYEQYF. DNA of the CDR3: TGTGCCAGCAGTTTACACTCGGGGGACAGCTCCTACGAGCAGTACTTC.

This chain connects TRBV5-4 to TRBJ2-1, with D hard to call. Trimming left V 1 base short and J 8 bases short, with 10 bases between. This CDR3 is built from 13 residues. In germline, CDR1 is SGHNT, CDR2 YYREEE (reference sequence). CDR3 amino acids: CASSLSVKDEQFF. The CDR3 coding sequence is TGTGCCAGCAGCTTGAGCGTGAAAGATGAGCAGTTCTTC.

The chain couples TRBV6-6 to TRBJ1-1; TRBD1 matches at 7 bases. Per germline, CDR1 MNHNY and CDR2 SVGAGI (reference sequence). The CDR3 covers 14 residues. Unmatched junction bases numbered 5, after V lost 5 bases and J lost 2 bases. CDR3 sequence: CASSPGTDNTEAFF. The CDR3, as DNA: TGTGCCAGCAGTCCCGGGACAGATAACACTGAAGCTTTCTTT.

This clone came up once. The V and J genes are TRBV10-3 and TRBJ1-5, with no clear D. The CDR3 is 14 amino acids. The V end was cut by 3 bases, the J end by 5 bases, with 11 bases between. Per germline, CDR1 ENHRY and CDR2 SYGVKD. For the CDR3, the DNA is TGTGCCATCAGTGACTCGACTAGGGATCAGCCCCAGCATTTT. It codes for CAISDSTRDQPQHF.